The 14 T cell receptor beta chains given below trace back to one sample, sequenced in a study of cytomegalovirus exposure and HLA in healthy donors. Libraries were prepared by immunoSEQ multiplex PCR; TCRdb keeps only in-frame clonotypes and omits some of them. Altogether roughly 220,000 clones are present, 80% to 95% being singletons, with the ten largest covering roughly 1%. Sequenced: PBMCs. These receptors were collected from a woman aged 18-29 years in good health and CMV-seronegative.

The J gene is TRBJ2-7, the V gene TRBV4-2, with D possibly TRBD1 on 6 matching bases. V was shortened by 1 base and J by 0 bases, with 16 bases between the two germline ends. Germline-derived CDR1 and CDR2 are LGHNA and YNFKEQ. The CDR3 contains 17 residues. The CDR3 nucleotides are TGTGCCAGCAGCCAAGGGTTGGGGGCTAGCTCCTCCTACGAGCAGTACTTC. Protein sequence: CASSQGLGASSSYEQYF.

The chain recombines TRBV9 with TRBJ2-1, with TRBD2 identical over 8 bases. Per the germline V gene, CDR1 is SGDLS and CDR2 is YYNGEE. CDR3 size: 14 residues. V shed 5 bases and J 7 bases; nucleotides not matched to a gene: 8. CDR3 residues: CASSVSGVKNEQFF. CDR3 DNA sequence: TGTGCCAGCAGTGTTAGCGGGGTTAAGAATGAGCAGTTCTTC.

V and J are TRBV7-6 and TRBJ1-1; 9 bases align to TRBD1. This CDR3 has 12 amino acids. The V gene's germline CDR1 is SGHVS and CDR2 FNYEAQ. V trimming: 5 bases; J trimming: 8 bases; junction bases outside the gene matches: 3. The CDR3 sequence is CASSHGTGEAFF. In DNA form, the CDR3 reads TGTGCCAGCAGCCACGGGACAGGGGAAGCTTTCTTT.

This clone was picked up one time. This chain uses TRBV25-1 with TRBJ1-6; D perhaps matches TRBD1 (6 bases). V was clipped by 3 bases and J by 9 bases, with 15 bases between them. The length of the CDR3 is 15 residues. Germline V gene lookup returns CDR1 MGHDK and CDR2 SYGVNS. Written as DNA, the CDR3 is TGTGCCAGCAGTGAGTTTTCAGGGGCGAGTTCACCCCTCCACTTT. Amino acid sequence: CASSEFSGASSPLHF. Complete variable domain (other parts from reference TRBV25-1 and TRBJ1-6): EADIYQTPRYLVIGTGKKITLECSQTMGHDKMYWYQQDPGMELHLIHYSYGVNSTEKGDLSSESTVSRIRTEHFPLTLESARPSHTSQYLCASSEFSGASSPLHFGNGTRLTVT.

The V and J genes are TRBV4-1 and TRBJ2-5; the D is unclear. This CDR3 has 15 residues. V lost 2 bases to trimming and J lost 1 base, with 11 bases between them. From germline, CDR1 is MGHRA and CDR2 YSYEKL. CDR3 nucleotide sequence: TGCGCCAGCAGCCAAAGAACAGACCTCCAAGAGACCCAGTACTTC. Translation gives CASSQRTDLQETQYF.

This chain's CDR3 is CASSLARGGRAPLHF. The DNA of the CDR3 is TGTGCCAGCAGTTTAGCCCGAGGTGGGAGGGCCCCCCTCCACTTT. The V and J genes are TRBV28 and TRBJ1-6; the D is unclear. The CDR3 loop spans 15 amino acids. V dropped 2 bases and J dropped 13 bases, with 18 bases sitting between them. CDR1 is MDHEN, CDR2 SYDVKM, per germline.

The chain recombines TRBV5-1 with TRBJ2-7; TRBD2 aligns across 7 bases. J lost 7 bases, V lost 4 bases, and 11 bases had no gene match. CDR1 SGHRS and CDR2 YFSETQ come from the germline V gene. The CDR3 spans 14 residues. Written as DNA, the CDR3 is TGCGCCAGCAGCCTGGGGCGGGAGTCTAGGGAGCAGTACTTC. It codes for CASSLGRESREQYF.

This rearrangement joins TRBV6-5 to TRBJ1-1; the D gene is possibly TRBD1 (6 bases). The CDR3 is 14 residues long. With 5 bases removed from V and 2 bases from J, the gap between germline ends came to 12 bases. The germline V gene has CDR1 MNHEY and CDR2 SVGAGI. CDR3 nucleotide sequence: TGTGCCAGCAGTGACAACAGGGCTAACACTGAAGCTTTCTTT. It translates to CASSDNRANTEAFF.

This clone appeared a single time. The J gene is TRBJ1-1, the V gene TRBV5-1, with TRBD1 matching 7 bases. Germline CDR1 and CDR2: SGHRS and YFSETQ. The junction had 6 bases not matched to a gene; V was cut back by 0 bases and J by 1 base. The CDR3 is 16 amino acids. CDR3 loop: CASSLGLGQKNTEAFF. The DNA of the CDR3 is TGCGCCAGCAGCTTGGGCTTGGGACAGAAGAACACTGAAGCTTTCTTT.

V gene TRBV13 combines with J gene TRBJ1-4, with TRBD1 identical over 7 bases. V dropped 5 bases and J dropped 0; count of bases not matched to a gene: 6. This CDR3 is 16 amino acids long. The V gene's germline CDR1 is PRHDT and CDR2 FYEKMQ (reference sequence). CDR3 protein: CASSKGAIATNEKLFF. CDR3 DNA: TGTGCCAGCAGCAAGGGGGCAATCGCAACTAATGAAAAACTGTTTTTT.

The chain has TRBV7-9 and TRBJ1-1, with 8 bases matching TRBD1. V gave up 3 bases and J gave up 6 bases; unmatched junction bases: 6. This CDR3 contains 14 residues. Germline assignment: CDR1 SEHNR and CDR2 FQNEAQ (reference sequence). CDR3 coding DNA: TGTGCCAGCAGCTTCGGGACAGGAACCGCTGAAGCTTTCTTT. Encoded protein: CASSFGTGTAEAFF.

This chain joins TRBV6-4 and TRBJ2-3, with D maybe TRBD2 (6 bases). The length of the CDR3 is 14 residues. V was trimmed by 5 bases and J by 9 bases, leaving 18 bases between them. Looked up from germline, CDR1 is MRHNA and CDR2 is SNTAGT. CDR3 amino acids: CASSPMSTSITQYF. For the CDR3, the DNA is TGTGCCAGCAGTCCCATGTCCACTAGCATAACGCAGTATTTT.

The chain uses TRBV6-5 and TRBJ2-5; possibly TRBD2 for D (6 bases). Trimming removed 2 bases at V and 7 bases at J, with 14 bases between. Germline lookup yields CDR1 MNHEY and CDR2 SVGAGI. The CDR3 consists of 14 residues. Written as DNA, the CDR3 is TGTGCCAGCAGTTACGCGGAGGGTTCGGTGACCCAGTACTTC. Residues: CASSYAEGSVTQYF.

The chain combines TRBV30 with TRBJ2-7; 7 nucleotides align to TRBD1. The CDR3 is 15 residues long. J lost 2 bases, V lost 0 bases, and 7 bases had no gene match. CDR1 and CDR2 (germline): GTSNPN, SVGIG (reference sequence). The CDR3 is CAWSVGTARTYEQYF. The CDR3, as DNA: TGTGCCTGGAGTGTAGGGACAGCGCGCACCTACGAGCAGTACTTC.